This entry lists 18 T cell receptor beta chains sequenced from one sample in a study of T cells in Graves' hyperthyroidism and ophthalmopathy. It was RNA transcripts that yielded the amplified TCR beta CDR3 regions. The HTBI primer set drove a first-round RT-PCR of the TCR CDR3. A single record per CDR3 protein comes from TCRdb applying MiXCR to the multiplex PCR reads. The sample holds about 360,000 distinct CDR3 sequences, 15% to 18% seen once. Sequencing was carried out using blood. The origin of the receptors is a woman between 18 and 29 years old with Graves' hyperthyroidism that later progressed to Graves' ophthalmopathy.

In this sample, this clonotype turned up many times. The rearrangement uses TRBV4-2 and TRBJ2-7; maybe TRBD1 (6 bases). This CDR3 comprises 15 residues. Trimming left V 0 bases short and J 0 bases short, with 9 bases between. Per germline, CDR1 LGHNA and CDR2 YNFKEQ. CDR3 sequence: CASSQDRGSSYEQYF. The CDR3 coding sequence is TGTGCCAGCAGCCAAGATAGGGGGAGCTCCTACGAGCAGTACTTC.

This clonotype has a count of ten or more. The chain recombines TRBV12-3 or TRBV12-4 with TRBJ2-5; tentatively, D is TRBD2 (5 bases). The CDR3 consists of 14 residues. The ends were cut back, 4 bases at V and 6 bases at J, with 15 bases in the middle. CDR3 in amino acids: CASSSKDLAKTQYF. CDR3 nucleotide sequence: TGTGCCAGCAGTTCCAAGGACTTAGCGAAGACCCAGTACTTC.

This clonotype appeared many times. The rearrangement uses TRBV11-2 and TRBJ2-7; D call uncertain. Between the trimmed V and J ends, which lost 3 bases and 0 bases, there was a span of 9 bases. CDR1 is SGHAT and CDR2 is FQNNGV in the germline V gene. There are 14 residues in the CDR3. CDR3 in amino acids: CASSFPTSSYEQYF. The CDR3 DNA reads TGTGCCAGCAGCTTTCCCACGAGCTCCTACGAGCAGTACTTC. Based on the CDR3 plus reference TRBV11-2 and TRBJ2-7, the full variable domain is EAGVAQSPRYKIIEKRQSVAFWCNPISGHATLYWYQQILGQGPKLLIQFQNNGVVDDSQLPKDRFSAERLKGVDSTLKIQPAKLEDSAVYLCASSFPTSSYEQYFGPGTRLTVT.

The table lists this clonotype with many counts. This rearrangement joins TRBV13 to TRBJ2-7; D is possibly TRBD1 or TRBD2 (6 bases each). Germline CDR1 and CDR2: PRHDT and FYEKMQ (reference sequence). V lost 5 bases to trimming and J lost 3 bases, with 14 bases between them. This CDR3 has 14 amino acids. In DNA, the CDR3 is TGTGCCAGCAGCATATCACAGGGAGGCTACGAGCAGTACTTC. Amino acid sequence: CASSISQGGYEQYF.

This clonotype was observed at least ten times. This chain joins TRBV28 and TRBJ2-7; TRBD1 agrees at 9 bases. Looked up from germline, CDR1 is MDHEN and CDR2 is SYDVKM. V lost 4 bases, J lost 6 bases, and 13 bases stayed unmatched. The CDR3 loop spans 16 amino acids. In DNA, the CDR3 is TGTGCCAGCAGTTACCCGGACAGGGGAGGGCCCGGCGAGCAGTACTTC. It specifies CASSYPDRGGPGEQYF.

This clonotype was found many times. This chain uses TRBV2 with TRBJ2-3, with a tentative D call TRBD2 (6 bases). Deletions cut 5 bases from V and 0 bases from J, with 12 bases between. The CDR3 runs to 15 residues. Germline V gene sequence: CDR1 SNHLY, CDR2 FYNNEI. CDR3 in DNA: TGTGCCAGCAGTCCAGACGGGACTAGCACAGATACGCAGTATTTT. It yields the protein CASSPDGTSTDTQYF.

The rearrangement uses TRBV28 and TRBJ2-2, with D perhaps matching TRBD2 (6 bases). This CDR3 has 13 residues. Between the trimmed V and J ends, which lost 6 bases and 8 bases, there was a span of 13 bases. The germline V gene encodes CDR1 MDHEN and CDR2 SYDVKM. In DNA form, the CDR3 reads TGTGCCAGCAGGGACGGGAGTGCGGGGGAGCTGTTTTTT. Amino acids: CASRDGSAGELFF.

The rearrangement uses TRBV16 and TRBJ2-7; TRBD1 aligns across 12 bases. CDR1 and CDR2 (germline): KGHSY, FQNENV. CDR3 length equals 18 residues. The V and J ends lost 2 bases and 4 bases, in that order; junction bases with no gene match: 12. CDR3: CASSQSFFRDRGRYEQYF. The CDR3 coding sequence is TGTGCCAGCAGCCAAAGCTTTTTCCGGGACAGGGGGCGTTACGAGCAGTACTTC.

This chain connects TRBV5-6 to TRBJ1-6; no clear D gene. CDR1 and CDR2 (germline): SGHDT, YYEEEE. The germline V and J ends were trimmed by 1 base and 6 bases, with 2 bases remaining between them. The CDR3 is made up of 12 amino acids. The CDR3 protein is CASSLFNSPLHF. The CDR3 DNA reads TGTGCCAGCAGCTTGTTTAATTCACCCCTCCACTTT.

This clonotype was seen ten or more times. The CDR3 sequence: CASSEPRTAKIRTGELFF. For the CDR3, the DNA is TGTGCCAGCAGTGAACCCCGGACAGCGAAAATTAGAACCGGGGAGCTGTTTTTT. The genes are TRBV6-2 or TRBV6-3 and TRBJ2-2; D perhaps matches TRBD1 (6 bases). V was cut by 5 bases and J by 5 bases, with 24 bases left in between. Germline V gene lookup returns CDR1 MNHEY and CDR2 SVGEGT. The CDR3 extends over 18 amino acids.

The chain has TRBV6-4 and TRBJ2-3; possibly TRBD2 for D (6 bases). V shed 3 bases and J shed 4 bases, with 14 bases lying between them. Germline CDR1 reads MRHNA; CDR2 reads SNTAGT. This CDR3 comprises 15 residues. Here the CDR3 reads CASSETSTLPDTQYF. The CDR3 DNA sequence: TGTGCCAGCAGTGAAACTAGCACCCTCCCAGATACGCAGTATTTT.

This clonotype was picked up many times. V and J are TRBV6-5 and TRBJ1-2; D may be TRBD1 (5 bases). The V and J ends lost 1 base and 4 bases respectively, with 13 bases between them. CDR1 is MNHEY and CDR2 is SVGAGI in the germline V gene. The CDR3 consists of 15 residues. CDR3 in DNA: TGTGCCAGCAGTTACTTTACCGGAGGGGCCTATGGCTACACCTTC. Translation: CASSYFTGGAYGYTF.

The chain couples TRBV4-1 to TRBJ2-5, with 8 bases aligning to TRBD2. CDR1 MGHRA and CDR2 YSYEKL come from the germline V gene. The CDR3 extends over 15 amino acids. J gave up 4 bases and V 0 bases, and 4 bases lay outside the gene matches. The CDR3 bases are TGCGCCAGCAGCCAAGATGGGACTAGAAGAGAGACCCAGTACTTC. Encoded protein: CASSQDGTRRETQYF.

This clonotype was observed many times. This chain links TRBV28 with TRBJ1-5; D is perhaps TRBD1 (6 bases). The CDR3 totals 17 residues. From germline, CDR1 is MDHEN and CDR2 SYDVKM. V was shortened by 1 base and J by 6 bases, with 19 bases between the two germline ends. The CDR3 spells CASSLFGAGGDGQPQHF. The CDR3 DNA sequence: TGTGCCAGCAGTTTATTCGGGGCGGGGGGCGACGGTCAGCCCCAGCATTTT. Variable domain in full (rest from reference TRBV28 and TRBJ1-5): DVKVTQSSRYLVKRTGEKVFLECVQDMDHENMFWYRQDPGLGLRLIYFSYDVKMKEKGDIPEGYSVSREKKERFSLILESASTNQTSMYLCASSLFGAGGDGQPQHFGDGTRLSIL.

CDR3 residues: CASSPGTSMGRSYNEQFF. The CDR3 coding sequence is TGTGCCAGCAGTCCCGGGACTAGTATGGGCCGATCCTACAATGAGCAGTTCTTC. V and J are TRBV28 and TRBJ2-1; 8 positions agree with TRBD2. This CDR3 contains 18 residues. The germline V gene encodes CDR1 MDHEN and CDR2 SYDVKM. Trimming removed 5 bases from V and 1 base from J; junction bases left unmatched: 13.

This clonotype has ten or more counts. The rearrangement uses TRBV18 and TRBJ1-1; 10 nucleotides match TRBD1. Germline V gene data show CDR1 as KGHSH and CDR2 as LQKENI. Trimming cost V 6 bases and J 5 bases; bases outside gene matches: 3. This CDR3 contains 13 residues. The CDR3 DNA reads as TGTGCCAGCTCTCGGGACAGGGGAACTGAAGCTTTCTTT. Protein: CASSRDRGTEAFF.

This clonotype was found many times. The chain joins TRBV5-1 to TRBJ1-1, with a possible D match to TRBD1 (6 bases). The germline V gene encodes CDR1 SGHRS and CDR2 YFSETQ. V gave up 1 base and J gave up 4 bases, with 11 bases separating them. The CDR3 length is 14 residues. CDR3 nucleotides: TGCGCCAGCAGCTTGCTGGGGGCTGGCACTGAAGCTTTCTTT. Protein sequence: CASSLLGAGTEAFF. The whole variable domain, filled in from reference TRBV5-1 and TRBJ1-1, reads KAGVTQTPRYLIKTRGQQVTLSCSPISGHRSVSWYQQTPGQGLQFLFEYFSETQRNKGNFPGRFSGRQFSNSRSEMNVSTLELGDSALYLCASSLLGAGTEAFFGQGTRLTVV.

This clonotype was picked up many times. This sequence joins TRBV14 and TRBJ2-1; D remains ambiguous. CDR3 length: 14 amino acids. Per germline, CDR1 SGHDN and CDR2 FVKESK. Trimming cost V 0 bases and J 8 bases, with 11 bases left between them. The CDR3 loop reads CASSQERSLDEQFF. CDR3 nucleotide sequence: TGTGCCAGCAGCCAAGAAAGGAGCCTCGATGAGCAGTTCTTC.